This TCR beta chain derives from a study of early T cells in non-severe SARS-CoV-2 infection. Notes on the study in general: VDJdb matching skewed toward anti-spike CD8 responses, missing private and CD4 specificities.

Trimming took 0 bases from V and 3 from J, leaving 15 bases between them. Germline V CDR1 and CDR2: KGHSH, LQKENI. The CDR3 has 17 amino acids. Individual cDNA molecules were tagged with unique molecular identifiers. Using its own MiXCR run on the 5' RACE reads, TCRdb lists one record per CDR3 protein. The table lists some 91,000 distinct CDR3 sequences, roughly 13% of them singletons. As concerns this clonotype: Its antigen is not known.

Material: whole blood. This TCR was sampled from an adult who was a healthcare worker with PCR-confirmed SARS-CoV-2 infection or an uninfected control (not recorded which). The chain carries TRBV18 and TRBJ1-5; no clear D. The CDR3 sequence: CASSPPGRDLSNQPQHF. DNA of the CDR3: TGTGCCAGCTCACCACCAGGGAGAGATTTATCCAATCAGCCCCAGCATTTT.